The text below deals with one T cell receptor (beta chain). CDR1 and CDR2 from the germline V gene are MNHNS and SASEGT. The trim removed 4 bases at V and 0 bases at J, leaving 6 bases unmatched. This CDR3 has 16 residues. The protocol was immunoSEQ multiplex PCR, while the TCRdb copy is restricted to in-frame clones and leaves out a portion. The table includes approximately 88,000 clones, roughly 90% detected once. These data are taken from a study of T cells in localized non-small cell lung cancer. This clonotype was sampled from a woman aged 35-75 years with stage II squamous cell lung carcinoma. Sample: PBMCs, taken before any cancer treatment. The chain couples TRBV6-1 to TRBJ2-4, with TRBD2 matching over 7 bases. CDR3 region: CASSGFAGAAKNIQYF. Here the CDR3 DNA reads TGTGCCAGCAGTGGATTTGCGGGAGCAGCCAAAAACATTCAGTACTTC.